These 31 T cell receptor beta chains share one sample of origin, sequenced in a study of blood T cell repertoires in COVID-19. The data were produced by immunoSEQ multiplex PCR, yet TCRdb's version contains in-frame clones alone and is incomplete. The table lists some 190,000 clones, 80% of them singletons. Sequences were obtained from PBMCs or T cells enriched from blood (not recorded which). The receptors stem from a man in his thirties or forties with acute COVID-19.

The chain carries TRBV11-2 and TRBJ1-2; D is possibly TRBD1 (6 bases). The germline CDR1 and CDR2 sequences are SGHAT and FQNNGV. Deletions cut 5 bases from V and 11 bases from J, with 15 bases between. This CDR3 contains 12 residues. The CDR3 DNA reads TGTGCCAGCAGCGAAACAGGGATGGGGTACACCTTC. It translates to CASSETGMGYTF.

The chain employs TRBV6-2 or TRBV6-3 and TRBJ1-5; unclear D gene. The germline V gene encodes CDR1 MNHEY and CDR2 SVGEGT. This CDR3 comprises 15 residues. With 0 bases removed from V and 4 bases from J, the gap between germline ends came to 10 bases. The CDR3 nucleotides read TGTGCCAGCAGTTACTCGCAGGTCGGAAATCAGCCCCAGCATTTT. Protein: CASSYSQVGNQPQHF.

The chain is built from TRBV19 and TRBJ1-6; possibly TRBD1 for D (5 bases). From germline, CDR1 is LNHDA and CDR2 SQIVND (reference sequence). The CDR3 has 13 amino acids. Trimming removed 5 bases at V and 9 bases at J, with 11 bases between. The CDR3 region has the DNA TGTGCCAGTAGTTCGACAGTCAGTTCACCCCTCCACTTT. Translated, it gives CASSSTVSSPLHF.

This clone was recorded once. The rearrangement uses TRBV6-5 and TRBJ1-5; tentatively, D is TRBD1 (6 bases). Germline V lookup: CDR1 MNHEY, CDR2 SVGAGI. The CDR3 has 13 residues. With 10 bases removed from V and 3 bases from J, the gap between germline ends came to 13 bases. The CDR3 region is CATSGANNQPQHF. The CDR3, as DNA: TGTGCCACCTCAGGGGCCAACAATCAGCCCCAGCATTTT.

V gene TRBV7-2 combines with J gene TRBJ2-3, with a possible D match to TRBD2 (6 bases). The V end lost 3 bases, the J end lost 7 bases, and 17 bases lay between the germline ends. Germline assignment: CDR1 SGHTA and CDR2 FQGNSA. The CDR3 consists of 15 residues. CDR3 sequence reads: CASSFWAGGMNTQYF. For the CDR3, the DNA is TGTGCCAGCAGCTTTTGGGCAGGAGGGATGAATACGCAGTATTTT. Using reference TRBV7-2 and TRBJ2-3 for the parts outside the CDR3, the full variable domain is GAGVSQSPSNKVTEKGKDVELRCDPISGHTALYWYRQSLGQGLEFLIYFQGNSAPDKSGLPSDRFSAERTGGSVSTLTIQRTQQEDSAVYLCASSFWAGGMNTQYFGPGTRLTVL.

This clone was seen just once. CDR3 region: CASSIGPPGTGTEAFF. CDR3 coding DNA: TGTGCCAGTAGTATTGGGCCCCCGGGGACTGGTACTGAAGCTTTCTTT. The chain recombines TRBV19 with TRBJ1-1; TRBD1 might be the D (5 bases). Germline V gene sequence: CDR1 LNHDA, CDR2 SQIVND (reference sequence). This CDR3 has 16 residues. The V end lost 3 bases, the J end lost 5 bases, and 19 bases lay between the germline ends.

The chain recombines TRBV9 with TRBJ2-5; TRBD1 matches at 8 bases. Germline lookup yields CDR1 SGDLS and CDR2 YYNGEE. The CDR3 has 14 residues. The V gene end was trimmed by 3 bases and the J gene end by 3 bases; junction bases not matched to a gene: 4. CDR3 coding DNA: TGTGCCAGCAGCGACAGGGGGGCCGAAGAGACCCAGTACTTC. This sequence encodes CASSDRGAEETQYF.

In its sample, this clone was seen many times. The chain joins TRBV9 to TRBJ2-7; no firm D call. This CDR3 spans 14 amino acids. Germline V gives CDR1 SGDLS, CDR2 YYNGEE. V lost 0 bases and J 2 bases, leaving 9 bases between the germline ends. CDR3 DNA: TGTGCCAGCAGCGTAGCGGAGATTCCCTACGAGCAGTACTTC. As protein: CASSVAEIPYEQYF.

The chain has TRBV7-3 and TRBJ2-2, with 8 bases aligning to TRBD2. V gave up 1 base and J gave up 4 bases; unmatched junction bases: 8. CDR1 and CDR2 from the germline V gene are SGHTA and FQGTGA. The CDR3 has 17 amino acids. The CDR3 sequence is CASSLISGLASTGELFF. The CDR3 DNA reads as TGTGCCAGCAGCTTAATATCCGGACTAGCAAGCACCGGGGAGCTGTTTTTT.

Only one count was recorded for this clone. This sequence joins TRBV18 and TRBJ2-1; 9 bases fit TRBD2. The germline gives CDR1 KGHSH, CDR2 LQKENI. CDR3 length: 16 residues. After removal of 3 bases from V and 6 bases from J, the junction contained 9 bases not matched to a gene. CDR3 protein: CASSPPLRGGPNEQFF. Here the CDR3 DNA reads TGTGCCAGCTCACCGCCCTTGCGGGGGGGGCCCAATGAGCAGTTCTTC.

The V gene is TRBV9, the J gene TRBJ1-2, with D unclear. The length of the CDR3 is 10 residues. Germline V gene data show CDR1 as SGDLS and CDR2 as YYNGEE. With 4 bases removed from V and 12 bases from J, the gap between germline ends came to 10 bases. This chain's CDR3 is CASSLAEDTF. CDR3 sequence (DNA): TGTGCCAGCAGCTTAGCGGAGGACACCTTC.

This sequence joins TRBV19 and TRBJ1-5, with 9 bases matching TRBD1. CDR3 length equals 17 residues. Germline CDR1 is LNHDA and CDR2 is SQIVND (reference sequence). The V and J ends lost 3 bases and 4 bases, in that order; junction bases with no gene match: 10. CDR3 protein: CASSMVTGGTGNQPQHF. The CDR3, as DNA: TGTGCCAGTAGTATGGTAACAGGCGGGACAGGGAATCAGCCCCAGCATTTT.

This sequence joins TRBV6-4 and TRBJ1-2, with D perhaps TRBD1 (5 bases). The V gene lost 6 bases and the J gene lost 7 bases, with 21 bases spanning the gap. From germline, CDR1 is MRHNA and CDR2 SNTAGT. The CDR3 sequence is 15 residues long. The CDR3 DNA follows: TGTGCCAGCAGAGCCCCACAGGTAGCCGTTTGTGGCTACACCTTC. Translated, it gives CASRAPQVAVCGYTF.

This clone was recorded only once. J is TRBJ1-1 and V is TRBV2; 7 bases fit TRBD1. The CDR3 is 12 amino acids. CDR1 and CDR2 (germline): SNHLY, FYNNEI. Germline trimming cut 6 bases from V and 8 bases from J; bases unmatched to any gene: 6. CDR3 amino acids: CASSVLTGEAFF. CDR3 bases: TGTGCCAGCAGCGTCCTGACAGGGGAAGCTTTCTTT.

The chain recombines TRBV9 with TRBJ2-4, with TRBD2 identical over 7 bases. The CDR3 runs to 15 residues. Looked up from germline, CDR1 is SGDLS and CDR2 is YYNGEE. V dropped 1 base and J dropped 7; count of bases not matched to a gene: 8. The CDR3 region is CASSVNGWEGNIQYF. The CDR3 DNA is TGTGCCAGCAGCGTAAATGGATGGGAGGGGAACATTCAGTACTTC.

The chain joins TRBV27 to TRBJ1-2; D might be TRBD1 (5 bases). V lost 3 bases and J 2 bases, leaving 7 bases between the germline ends. In germline, CDR1 is MNHEY, CDR2 SMNVEV (reference sequence). There are 13 residues in the CDR3. CDR3 sequence reads: CASSLGGNYGYTF. The CDR3 bases are TGTGCCAGCAGTTTGGGGGGAAACTATGGCTACACCTTC.

The chain has TRBV6-5 and TRBJ1-1, with D hard to call. Germline CDR1 reads MNHEY; CDR2 reads SVGAGI. The CDR3 contains 14 residues. V shed 6 bases and J shed 4 bases, with 15 bases lying between them. CDR3 coding DNA: TGTGCCAGCAGCGAGGGCCTCTTCTCCACTGAAGCTTTCTTT. Protein sequence: CASSEGLFSTEAFF.

The genes are TRBV7-3 and TRBJ2-6; 9 bases align to TRBD1. The CDR3 runs 17 residues. J gave up 3 bases and V 2 bases, and 5 bases lay outside the gene matches. Germline CDR1 SGHTA, CDR2 FQGTGA. CDR3 coding DNA: TGTGCCAGCAGCTTATTCACAGGGGGCTTTGGGGCCAACGTCCTGACTTTC. It encodes CASSLFTGGFGANVLTF.

The J gene is TRBJ1-5, the V gene TRBV18, with 9 bases lining up with TRBD1. The CDR3 is 16 amino acids. The V segment lost 5 bases and the J segment 2 bases; nucleotides outside the gene matches: 7. CDR1 and CDR2 (germline): KGHSH, LQKENI. As DNA, the CDR3 is TGTGCCAGCTCAGCCGGGACAGGGTTCGGCAATCAGCCCCAGCATTTT. This codes for CASSAGTGFGNQPQHF.

This clone was seen just once. CDR3 loop: CASSIYTASGEQYF. For the CDR3, the DNA is TGTGCCAGCAGCATTTACACGGCGTCGGGAGAGCAGTACTTC. This chain links TRBV7-2 with TRBJ2-7; D is possibly TRBD2 (5 bases). V was pared by 5 bases and J by 7 bases, with 18 bases between. The germline gives CDR1 SGHTA, CDR2 FQGNSA. The CDR3 covers 14 residues.

Concerning this clone: Within the sample, other DNA sequences also encode this same CDR3. The chain joins TRBV7-3 to TRBJ1-1, with 8 bases that match TRBD1. After removal of 6 bases from V and 4 bases from J, the junction contained 4 bases not matched to a gene. CDR1 and CDR2 from the germline V gene are SGHTA and FQGTGA. The CDR3 covers 13 residues. CDR3 protein: CASSFTGGTEAFF. CDR3 bases: TGTGCCAGCAGTTTTACAGGGGGCACTGAAGCTTTCTTT.

The J gene is TRBJ1-4, the V gene TRBV2; D not certain. Germline assignment: CDR1 SNHLY and CDR2 FYNNEI. The V and J ends lost 0 bases and 6 bases respectively, with 14 bases between them. This CDR3 has 16 residues. The CDR3 nucleotides read TGTGCCAGCAGTGAAGCGGTTAGGACGGACTATGAAAAACTGTTTTTT. This sequence encodes CASSEAVRTDYEKLFF. The entire variable domain, with the rest obtained from reference TRBV2 and TRBJ1-4, is as follows: EPEVTQTPSHQVTQMGQEVILRCVPISNHLYFYWYRQILGQKVEFLVSFYNNEISEKSEIFDDQFSVERPDGSNFTLKIRSTKLEDSAMYFCASSEAVRTDYEKLFFGSGTQLSVL.

The chain couples TRBV19 to TRBJ2-1, with 13 bases lining up with TRBD2. Germline CDR1 is LNHDA and CDR2 is SQIVND (reference sequence). Trimming at V came to 6 bases and at J to 6 bases, leaving 5 bases not matched to a gene. The CDR3 length is 15 residues. The CDR3 spells CASRITSGGANEQFF. In DNA, the CDR3 is TGTGCCAGTAGGATAACTAGCGGGGGGGCCAATGAGCAGTTCTTC. The full variable domain, rest sourced from reference TRBV19 and TRBJ2-1, is DGGITQSPKYLFRKEGQNVTLSCEQNLNHDAMYWYRQDPGQGLRLIYYSQIVNDFQKGDIAEGYSVSREKKESFPLTVTSAQKNPTAFYLCASRITSGGANEQFFGPGTRLTVL.

This rearrangement joins TRBV15 to TRBJ2-3, with D possibly matching TRBD2 (7 bases). V was clipped by 1 base and J by 4 bases, with 12 bases between them. Germline CDR1 reads LNHNV; CDR2 reads YYDKDF (reference sequence). The length of the CDR3 is 15 residues. The CDR3 DNA reads TGTGCCACCAGCAGAGGAGGGGGGGTCCCAGATACGCAGTATTTT. Translated: CATSRGGGVPDTQYF.

The gene calls are TRBV3-1 (or the pseudogene TRBV3-2) and TRBJ2-5; 10 nucleotides align to TRBD2. This CDR3 has 15 amino acids. The V and J ends lost 1 base and 7 bases, in that order; junction bases with no gene match: 6. Germline lookup yields CDR1 LGHDT and CDR2 YNNKEL (reference sequence). The CDR3 here is CASSQALAGRGTQYF. The CDR3, as DNA: TGTGCCAGCAGCCAAGCACTAGCGGGAAGAGGGACCCAGTACTTC.

This rearrangement joins TRBV5-4 to TRBJ1-2; 8 positions agree with TRBD1. Looked up from germline, CDR1 is SGHNT and CDR2 is YYREEE (reference sequence). The CDR3 contains 15 residues. With V trimmed by 4 bases and J by 7 bases, 12 bases remained unmatched. Here the CDR3 reads CASSPPLGTGGGYTF. The CDR3, as DNA: TGTGCCAGCAGCCCCCCCCTTGGCACAGGGGGTGGCTACACCTTC.

CDR3 region: CASGQREPQETQYF. CDR3 bases: TGTGCCAGCGGCCAAAGGGAGCCACAAGAGACCCAGTACTTC. The chain recombines TRBV5-4 with TRBJ2-5; TRBD2 is a possible D gene (5 bases). CDR3 size: 14 residues. From germline, CDR1 is SGHNT and CDR2 YYREEE (reference sequence). Trimming cost V 7 bases and J 2 bases, with 15 bases left between them.

This chain uses TRBV14 with TRBJ2-7; D ambiguous. This CDR3 has 18 residues. Trimming removed 0 bases at V and 1 base at J, with 19 bases between. CDR1 is SGHDN, CDR2 FVKESK, per germline. For the CDR3, the DNA is TGTGCCAGCAGCCAAGAAGGTCAAGGCGCTACTAATTCCTACGAGCAGTACTTC. Its protein product is CASSQEGQGATNSYEQYF.

The gene calls are TRBV6-4 and TRBJ1-1; 7 bases map to TRBD1. CDR1 MRHNA and CDR2 SNTAGT come from the germline V gene. Trimming took 4 bases from V and 4 from J; bases not matched to a gene: 3. This CDR3 has 13 amino acids. The CDR3 bases are TGTGCCAGCAGTGCGTCAGGGGGCACTGAAGCTTTCTTT. Amino acids: CASSASGGTEAFF.

The chain joins TRBV3-1 (or the pseudogene TRBV3-2) to TRBJ1-2; 7 nucleotides match TRBD1. After removal of 5 bases from V and 9 bases from J, the junction contained 6 bases not matched to a gene. Germline V gene data show CDR1 as LGHDT and CDR2 as YNNKEL (reference sequence). CDR3 length equals 12 residues. In nucleotides, the CDR3 is TGTGCCAGCAGCAGGGGGCAGGGGCGCTACACCTTC. This sequence encodes CASSRGQGRYTF.

The rearrangement uses TRBV5-1 and TRBJ1-5; no reliable D call. Per the germline V gene, CDR1 is SGHRS and CDR2 is YFSETQ. V was shortened by 0 bases and J by 6 bases, with 7 bases between the two germline ends. This CDR3 comprises 13 residues. CDR3 in amino acids: CASSLGSGQPQHF. As DNA, the CDR3 is TGCGCCAGCAGCTTGGGGTCGGGTCAGCCCCAGCATTTT.